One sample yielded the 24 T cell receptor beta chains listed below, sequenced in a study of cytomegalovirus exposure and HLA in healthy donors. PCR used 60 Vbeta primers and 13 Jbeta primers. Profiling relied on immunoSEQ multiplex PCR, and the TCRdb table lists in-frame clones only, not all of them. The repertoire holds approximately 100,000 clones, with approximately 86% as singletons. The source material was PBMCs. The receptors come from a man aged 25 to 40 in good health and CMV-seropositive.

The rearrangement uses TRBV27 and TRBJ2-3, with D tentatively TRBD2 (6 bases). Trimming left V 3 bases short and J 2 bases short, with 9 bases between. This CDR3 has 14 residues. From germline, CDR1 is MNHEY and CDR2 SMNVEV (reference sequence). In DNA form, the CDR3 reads TGTGCCAGCAGTTTTTGGGGGGACACAGATACGCAGTATTTT. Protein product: CASSFWGDTDTQYF.

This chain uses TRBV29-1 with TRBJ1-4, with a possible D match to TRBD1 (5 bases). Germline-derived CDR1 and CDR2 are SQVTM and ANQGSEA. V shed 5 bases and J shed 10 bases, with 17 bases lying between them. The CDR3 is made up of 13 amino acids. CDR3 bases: TGCAGCGTTAACGTTTTGGAGCAGGGAAAACTGTTTTTT. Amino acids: CSVNVLEQGKLFF.

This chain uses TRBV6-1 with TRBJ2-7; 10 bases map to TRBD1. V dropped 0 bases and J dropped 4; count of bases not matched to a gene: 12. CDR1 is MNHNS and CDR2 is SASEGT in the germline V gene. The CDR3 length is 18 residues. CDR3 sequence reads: CASSEARTGGLPIYEQYF. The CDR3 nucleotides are TGTGCCAGCAGTGAAGCGCGGACAGGGGGGTTACCGATTTACGAGCAGTACTTC.

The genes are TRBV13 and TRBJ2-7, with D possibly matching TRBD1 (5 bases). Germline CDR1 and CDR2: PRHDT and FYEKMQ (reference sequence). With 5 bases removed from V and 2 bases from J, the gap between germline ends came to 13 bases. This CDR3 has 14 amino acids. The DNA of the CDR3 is TGTGCCAGCAGCCCAGGGTTCGGTCCCTACGAGCAGTACTTC. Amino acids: CASSPGFGPYEQYF.

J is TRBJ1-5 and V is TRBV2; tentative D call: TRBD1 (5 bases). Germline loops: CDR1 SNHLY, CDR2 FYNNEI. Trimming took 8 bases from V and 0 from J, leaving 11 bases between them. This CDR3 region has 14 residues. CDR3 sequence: CASGRQSSNQPQHF. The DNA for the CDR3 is TGTGCCAGCGGCAGACAGAGTAGCAATCAGCCCCAGCATTTT.

The CDR3 DNA reads TGTGCCAGCAGCCCGCGGGAGTTTTACAATGAGCAGTTCTTC. As protein: CASSPREFYNEQFF. V is TRBV5-6 and J is TRBJ2-1; TRBD2 matches at 7 bases. V shed 4 bases and J 4 bases; nucleotides not matched to a gene: 5. The CDR3 spans 14 residues. CDR1 and CDR2 from the germline V gene are SGHDT and YYEEEE.

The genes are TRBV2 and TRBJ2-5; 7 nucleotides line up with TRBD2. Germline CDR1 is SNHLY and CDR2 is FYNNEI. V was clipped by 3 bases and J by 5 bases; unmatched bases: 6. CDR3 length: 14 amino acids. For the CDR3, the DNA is TGTGCCAGCAGTGATTTGACTAGCATGGAGACCCAGTACTTC. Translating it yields CASSDLTSMETQYF.

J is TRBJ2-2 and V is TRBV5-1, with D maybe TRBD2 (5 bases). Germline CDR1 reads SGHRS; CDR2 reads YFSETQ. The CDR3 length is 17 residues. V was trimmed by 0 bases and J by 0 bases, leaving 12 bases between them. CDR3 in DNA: TGCGCCAGCAGCTTGGCGGAGGACGCATCGAACACCGGGGAGCTGTTTTTT. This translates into CASSLAEDASNTGELFF. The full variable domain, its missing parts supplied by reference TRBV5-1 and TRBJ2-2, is KAGVTQTPRYLIKTRGQQVTLSCSPISGHRSVSWYQQTPGQGLQFLFEYFSETQRNKGNFPGRFSGRQFSNSRSEMNVSTLELGDSALYLCASSLAEDASNTGELFFGEGSRLTVL.

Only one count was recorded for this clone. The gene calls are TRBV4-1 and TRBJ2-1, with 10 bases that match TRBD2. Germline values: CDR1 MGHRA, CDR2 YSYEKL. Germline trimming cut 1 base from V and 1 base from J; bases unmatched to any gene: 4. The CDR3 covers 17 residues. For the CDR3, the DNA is TGCGCCAGCAGCCAAGGCGCTAGCGGGAGATCCTACAATGAGCAGTTCTTC. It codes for CASSQGASGRSYNEQFF.

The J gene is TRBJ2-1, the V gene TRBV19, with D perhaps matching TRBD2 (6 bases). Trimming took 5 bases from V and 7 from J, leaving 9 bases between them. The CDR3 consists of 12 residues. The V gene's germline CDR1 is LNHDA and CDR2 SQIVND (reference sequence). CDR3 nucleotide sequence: TGTGCCAGTAGTCTTCGGGGGAATGAGCAGTTCTTC. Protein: CASSLRGNEQFF.

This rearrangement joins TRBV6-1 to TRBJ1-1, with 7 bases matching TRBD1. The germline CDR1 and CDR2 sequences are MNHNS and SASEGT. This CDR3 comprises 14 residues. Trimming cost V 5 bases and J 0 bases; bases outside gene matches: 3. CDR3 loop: CASSKQGMNTEAFF. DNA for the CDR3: TGTGCCAGCAGTAAACAGGGGATGAACACTGAAGCTTTCTTT.

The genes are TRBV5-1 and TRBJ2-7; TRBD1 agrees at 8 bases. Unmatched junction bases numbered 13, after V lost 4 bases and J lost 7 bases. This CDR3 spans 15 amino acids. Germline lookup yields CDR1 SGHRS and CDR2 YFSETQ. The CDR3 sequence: CASSPFLSGGPEQYF. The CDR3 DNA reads TGCGCCAGCAGCCCGTTCTTATCAGGGGGCCCGGAGCAGTACTTC. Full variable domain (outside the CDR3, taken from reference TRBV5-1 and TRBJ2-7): KAGVTQTPRYLIKTRGQQVTLSCSPISGHRSVSWYQQTPGQGLQFLFEYFSETQRNKGNFPGRFSGRQFSNSRSEMNVSTLELGDSALYLCASSPFLSGGPEQYFGPGTRLTVT.

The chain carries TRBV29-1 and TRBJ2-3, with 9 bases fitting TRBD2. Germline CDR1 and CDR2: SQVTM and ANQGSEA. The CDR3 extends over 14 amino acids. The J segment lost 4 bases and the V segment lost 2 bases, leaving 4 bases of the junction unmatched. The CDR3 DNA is TGCAGCGTTGAAATAGCGGGAGTCTCAGATACGCAGTATTTT. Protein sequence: CSVEIAGVSDTQYF.

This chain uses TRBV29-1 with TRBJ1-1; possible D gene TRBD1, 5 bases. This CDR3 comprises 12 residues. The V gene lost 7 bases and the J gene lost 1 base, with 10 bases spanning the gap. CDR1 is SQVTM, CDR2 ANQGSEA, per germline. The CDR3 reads CSAGQQNTEAFF. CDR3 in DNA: TGCAGCGCTGGACAACAGAACACTGAAGCTTTCTTT.

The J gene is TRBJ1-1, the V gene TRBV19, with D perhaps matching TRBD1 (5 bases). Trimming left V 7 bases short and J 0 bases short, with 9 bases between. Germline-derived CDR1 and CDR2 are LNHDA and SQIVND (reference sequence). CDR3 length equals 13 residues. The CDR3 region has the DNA TGTGCCAGTACCATGGGGCTGAACACTGAAGCTTTCTTT. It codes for CASTMGLNTEAFF. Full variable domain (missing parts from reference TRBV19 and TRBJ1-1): DGGITQSPKYLFRKEGQNVTLSCEQNLNHDAMYWYRQDPGQGLRLIYYSQIVNDFQKGDIAEGYSVSREKKESFPLTVTSAQKNPTAFYLCASTMGLNTEAFFGQGTRLTVV.

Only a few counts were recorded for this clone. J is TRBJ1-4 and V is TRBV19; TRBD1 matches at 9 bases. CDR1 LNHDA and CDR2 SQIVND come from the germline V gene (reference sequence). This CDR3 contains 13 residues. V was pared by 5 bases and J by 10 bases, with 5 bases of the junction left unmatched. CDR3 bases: TGTGCCAGTAGTCTTCAGACAGGGGGAAAACTGTTTTTT. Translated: CASSLQTGGKLFF.

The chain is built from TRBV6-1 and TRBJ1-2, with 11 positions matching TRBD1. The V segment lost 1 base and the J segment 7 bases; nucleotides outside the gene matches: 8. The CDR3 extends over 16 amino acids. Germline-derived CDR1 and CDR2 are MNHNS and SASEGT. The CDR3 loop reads CASSEEWTGGIGGYTF. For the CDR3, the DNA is TGTGCCAGCAGTGAAGAGTGGACAGGGGGCATTGGTGGCTACACCTTC.

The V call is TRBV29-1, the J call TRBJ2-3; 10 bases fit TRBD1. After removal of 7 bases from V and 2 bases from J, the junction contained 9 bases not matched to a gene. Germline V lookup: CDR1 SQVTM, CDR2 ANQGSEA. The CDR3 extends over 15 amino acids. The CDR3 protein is CSGQGAQTSTDTQYF. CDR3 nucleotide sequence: TGCAGCGGACAGGGGGCCCAGACTTCCACAGATACGCAGTATTTT.

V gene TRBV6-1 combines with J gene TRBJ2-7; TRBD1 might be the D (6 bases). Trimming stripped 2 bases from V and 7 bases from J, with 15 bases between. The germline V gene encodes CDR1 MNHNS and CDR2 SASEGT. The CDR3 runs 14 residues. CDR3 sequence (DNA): TGTGCCAGCAGTGAAAGTACAGGGTGGTATGAGCAGTACTTC. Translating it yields CASSESTGWYEQYF.

CDR3 DNA sequence: TGCGCCAGCAGCTCGGGGCGGGGCACCGGGGAGCTGTTTTTT. This encodes CASSSGRGTGELFF. The V and J genes are TRBV5-1 and TRBJ2-2; D might be TRBD2 (6 bases). The length of the CDR3 is 14 residues. Trimming pared 3 bases from V and 4 bases from J, leaving 10 bases between. Germline CDR1 and CDR2: SGHRS and YFSETQ.

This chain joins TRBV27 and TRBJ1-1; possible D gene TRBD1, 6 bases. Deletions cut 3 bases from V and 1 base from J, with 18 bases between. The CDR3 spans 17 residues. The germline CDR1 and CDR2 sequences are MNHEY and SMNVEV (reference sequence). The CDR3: CASSFGRQAGGNTEAFF. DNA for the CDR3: TGTGCCAGCAGTTTTGGGAGACAGGCCGGTGGGAACACTGAAGCTTTCTTT.

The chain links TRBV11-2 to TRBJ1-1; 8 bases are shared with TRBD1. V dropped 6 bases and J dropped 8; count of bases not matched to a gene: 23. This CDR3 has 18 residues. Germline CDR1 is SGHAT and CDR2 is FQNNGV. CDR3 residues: CASRLGQGAQGYHPEAFF. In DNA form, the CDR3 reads TGTGCCAGCAGATTGGGGCAGGGGGCGCAGGGGTACCATCCCGAAGCTTTCTTT. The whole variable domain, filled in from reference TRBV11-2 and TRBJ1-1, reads EAGVAQSPRYKIIEKRQSVAFWCNPISGHATLYWYQQILGQGPKLLIQFQNNGVVDDSQLPKDRFSAERLKGVDSTLKIQPAKLEDSAVYLCASRLGQGAQGYHPEAFFGQGTRLTVV.

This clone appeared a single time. The CDR3 DNA reads TGTGCCAGCACCCAGGGGTGGAACACTGAAGCTTTCTTT. Residues: CASTQGWNTEAFF. V gene TRBV28 combines with J gene TRBJ1-1; TRBD1 is a possible D gene (6 bases). Trimming cost V 7 bases and J 1 base, with 10 bases left between them. CDR1 is MDHEN and CDR2 is SYDVKM in the germline V gene. CDR3 length: 13 residues.

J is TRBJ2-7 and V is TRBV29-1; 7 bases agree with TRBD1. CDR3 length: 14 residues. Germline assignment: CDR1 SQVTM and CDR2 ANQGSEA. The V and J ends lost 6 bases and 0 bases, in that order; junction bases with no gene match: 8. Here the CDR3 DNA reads TGCAGCGTAATGGACAGGTTAGACTCCTACGAGCAGTACTTC. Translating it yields CSVMDRLDSYEQYF.